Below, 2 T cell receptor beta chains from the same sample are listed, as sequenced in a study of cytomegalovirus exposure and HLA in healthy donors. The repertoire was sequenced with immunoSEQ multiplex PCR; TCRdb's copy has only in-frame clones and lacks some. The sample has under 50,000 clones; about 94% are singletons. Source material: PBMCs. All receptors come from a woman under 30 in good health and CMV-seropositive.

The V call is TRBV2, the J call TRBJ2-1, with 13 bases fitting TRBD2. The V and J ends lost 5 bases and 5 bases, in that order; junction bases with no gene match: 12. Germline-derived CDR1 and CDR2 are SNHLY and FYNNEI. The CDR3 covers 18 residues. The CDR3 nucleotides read TGTGCCAGCAGTAAACTAGCGGGAGGGATTGATTACGACAATGAGCAGTTCTTC. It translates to CASSKLAGGIDYDNEQFF.

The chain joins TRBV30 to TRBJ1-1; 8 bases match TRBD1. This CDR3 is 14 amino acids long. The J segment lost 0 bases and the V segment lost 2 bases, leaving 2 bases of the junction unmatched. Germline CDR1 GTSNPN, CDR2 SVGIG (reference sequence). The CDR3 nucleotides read TGTGCCTGGAGTCCGGGACAGGTGAACACTGAAGCTTTCTTT. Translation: CAWSPGQVNTEAFF.